Listed below are T cell receptor beta chains from one sample, sequenced in a study of vaccination and CD4 T cells after COVID-19. No antigen has been assigned to these receptors. TCRdb re-called the PCR reads through MiXCR, storing one row per CDR3 protein. This sample has thousands of distinct CDR3 sequences, with 60% found just once. Sequenced material: CD4+ T cells from blood, cultured in vitro. The receptors here all came from a human donor who had recovered from COVID-19. Each CDR3 is given with its conserved first and last residue. The order of the fields is V gene, D gene, J gene, clone size, CDR3 DNA, CDR3 protein. The D gene is left open where the match is weak. Only some rows state a clone size, as once, few, many or a class for expanded clones.

TRBV19	TRBD1	TRBJ1-5	.	TGTGCCAGTAGTATAGACCGGACAGGTGATCAGCCCCAGCATTTT	CASSIDRTGDQPQHF
TRBV5-1	.	TRBJ1-2	few	TGCGCCAGCAGCTTGGCCCCCGGCAGTCCTGGCTACACCTTC	CASSLAPGSPGYTF
TRBV7-2	.	TRBJ1-2	few	TGTGCCAGCAGCTTAGCGCCGGGGACGGGTGGCTACACCTTC	CASSLAPGTGGYTF
TRBV19	.	TRBJ1-5	.	TGTGCCAGTAGTATAGACGTAAATAGCAATCAGCCCCAGCATTTT	CASSIDVNSNQPQHF
TRBV7-9	.	TRBJ2-7	.	TGTGCCAGCAGCTTTTCCTCCTACGAGCAGTACTTC	CASSFSSYEQYF
TRBV7-2	TRBD1	TRBJ2-7	.	TGTGCCAGCAGCTGGACGACAGGGGGCTACGAGCAGTACTTC	CASSWTTGGYEQYF
TRBV20-1	.	TRBJ2-2	.	TGCAGTGCTAGAGAGGGGATGACGGGGGGCTACACCGGGGAGCTGTTTTTT	CSAREGMTGGYTGELFF
TRBV7-9	.	TRBJ1-2	.	TGTGCCAGCAGCTCGGACAGAGCTAACTATGGCTACACCTTC	CASSSDRANYGYTF
TRBV20-1	TRBD1	TRBJ2-3	.	TGCAGTGCTAGGGACAGGAACACAGATACGCAGTATTTT	CSARDRNTDTQYF
TRBV19	.	TRBJ1-6	once	TGTGCCAGTAGTATGGGGGGCCGGCAGCTTAATTCACCCCTCCACTTT	CASSMGGRQLNSPLHF
TRBV2	TRBD1	TRBJ2-1	.	TGTGCCAGCATGGACAGGGGTTACGATGAGCAGTTCTTC	CASMDRGYDEQFF
TRBV6-1	TRBD1	TRBJ1-2	.	TGTGCCAGCACCGAGAGGAAACAGGGGACGACTAACTATGGCTACACCTTC	CASTERKQGTTNYGYTF
TRBV2	TRBD1	TRBJ2-5	once	TGTGCCAGCAGTGTCAGGGGGCTCGGCCAAGAGACCCAGTACTTC	CASSVRGLGQETQYF
TRBV7-9	.	TRBJ2-5	.	TGTGCCAGCAGCTTAGGGGGGAACATGGGGAAGTGGACCCAGTACTTC	CASSLGGNMGKWTQYF
TRBV2	.	TRBJ2-5	hyperexpanded	TGTGCCAGCAGAAACAGGGACCGGCAAGAGACCCAGTACTTC	CASRNRDRQETQYF
TRBV12-3/TRBV12-4	TRBD1	TRBJ2-1	.	TGTGCCAGCAGTTCTCCGGGACAGGGGCGGAATGAGCAGTTCTTC	CASSSPGQGRNEQFF
TRBV11-2	TRBD1	TRBJ2-2	once	TGTGCCAGCAGCTTCGTTTGGGGACAGGGGACCGGGGAGCTGTTTTTT	CASSFVWGQGTGELFF
TRBV7-9	TRBD1	TRBJ1-1	once	TGTGCCAGCAGCAAACAGGGGGTACGCACTGAAGCTTTCTTT	CASSKQGVRTEAFF
TRBV6-1	.	TRBJ1-1	.	TGTGTCCTCGCACGGGGGGCTGAAGCTTTCTTT	CVLARGAEAFF
TRBV15	.	TRBJ1-6	.	TGTGCCACCAGCAGAGATTACGGGCCCCTCCACTTT	CATSRDYGPLHF
TRBV20-1	TRBD2	TRBJ2-3	.	TGCAGTGCTAGAGATCAGCGCGGGAGTGCGGATACGCAGTATTTT	CSARDQRGSADTQYF
TRBV20-1	TRBD2	TRBJ2-7	.	TGCAGTGCTAGAGATACCCTAGCGGGGGCCTACGAGCAGTACTTC	CSARDTLAGAYEQYF
TRBV25-1	.	TRBJ1-2	.	TGTGCCAGCAGTGAATATTACTATGGCTACACCTTC	CASSEYYYGYTF
TRBV20-1	.	TRBJ1-4	.	TGCAGTGCTAGGTCAGGCGTCGATAATGAAAAACTGTTTTTT	CSARSGVDNEKLFF
TRBV7-6	TRBD1	TRBJ1-6	few	TGTGCCAGCAGCTTAGGATGGAGAAGGACAGGGTCCCATAATTCACCCCTCCACTTT	CASSLGWRRTGSHNSPLHF
TRBV6-2/TRBV6-3	TRBD2	TRBJ2-1	.	TGTGCCAGCAGTTACCTCCCTAGCGGGAGCCAACTCGAGCAGTTCTTC	CASSYLPSGSQLEQFF
TRBV27	.	TRBJ1-1	once	TGTGCCAGCAGTTTCAGTCAGTTGAACACTGAAGCTTTCTTT	CASSFSQLNTEAFF
TRBV7-6	.	TRBJ1-1	once	TGTGCCAGCAGCTTAAGGTGGCAGATGAACACTGAAGCTTTCTTT	CASSLRWQMNTEAFF
TRBV7-6	TRBD2	TRBJ2-3	large	TGTGCCAGCAGCCGGGCCCTAGCGGGGGCGACAGATACGCAGTATTTT	CASSRALAGATDTQYF
TRBV10-3	TRBD2	TRBJ2-5	.	TGTGCCACCACGGGCATAGCGGGGGGGCAAGAGACCCAGTACTTC	CATTGIAGGQETQYF
TRBV5-4	.	TRBJ1-2	once	TGTGCCAGCAGCTTGGGGCGACCGGACATCTATGGCTACACCTTC	CASSLGRPDIYGYTF
TRBV6-1	.	TRBJ1-2	few	TGTGCCACCAGCAGGTCGGGCTATGGCTACACCTTC	CATSRSGYGYTF
TRBV6-1	.	TRBJ2-7	.	TGTGCCAGCAGTGTGGGACATACCTACGAGCAGTACTTC	CASSVGHTYEQYF
TRBV6-1	.	TRBJ1-1	few	TGTGCCAGCAGTGTTGGAGGGGTCACTGAAGCTTTCTTT	CASSVGGVTEAFF
TRBV20-1	.	TRBJ2-3	.	TGCAGTGCTACCAAGGACGGCGGGGACACAGATACGCAGTATTTT	CSATKDGGDTDTQYF
TRBV7-9	.	TRBJ2-2	few	TGTGCCAGCAGCTTCAGTAGGGCAACCGGGGAGCTGTTTTTT	CASSFSRATGELFF
TRBV20-1	TRBD2	TRBJ2-5	.	TGCAGTGCTAGAGATGTCGCTAGCGGGAGTGGTGGGAAGACCCAGTACTTC	CSARDVASGSGGKTQYF
TRBV27	.	TRBJ2-1	.	TGTGCCAGCACGCCGGCGGGGTCGACTTCCTACAATGAGCAGTTCTTC	CASTPAGSTSYNEQFF
TRBV19	TRBD1	TRBJ1-2	few	TGTGCCAGTAGACAGGGGGTGGAGCGCTATGGCTACACCTTC	CASRQGVERYGYTF
TRBV20-1	.	TRBJ1-1	few	TGCAGTGCTACCCTTCGGGCAGATGAAGCTTTCTTT	CSATLRADEAFF